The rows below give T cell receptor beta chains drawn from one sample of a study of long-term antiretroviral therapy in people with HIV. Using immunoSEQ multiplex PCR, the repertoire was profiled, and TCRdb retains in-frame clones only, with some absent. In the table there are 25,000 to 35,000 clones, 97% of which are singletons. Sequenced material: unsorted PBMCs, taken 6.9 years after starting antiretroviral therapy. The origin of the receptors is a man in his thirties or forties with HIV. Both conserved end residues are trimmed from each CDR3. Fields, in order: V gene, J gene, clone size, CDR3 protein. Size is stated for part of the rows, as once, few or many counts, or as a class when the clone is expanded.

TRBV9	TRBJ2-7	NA	ASSVGASGRGEQY
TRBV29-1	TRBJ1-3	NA	SVTRTSSGNTIY
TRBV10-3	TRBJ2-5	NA	AISEDPGVETQY
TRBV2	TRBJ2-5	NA	ASSGKGVQETQY
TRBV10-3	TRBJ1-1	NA	AISVGSLTGDTEAF
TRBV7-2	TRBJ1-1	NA	ASSPRPGTEAF
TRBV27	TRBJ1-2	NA	ASTTFPGFGDYGYT
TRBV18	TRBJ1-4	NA	ASSPSQGQGATNEKLF
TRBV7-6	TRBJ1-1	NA	ASSLRQEIEAF
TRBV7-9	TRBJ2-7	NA	ASSLGDRVYEQY
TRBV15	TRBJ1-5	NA	ATSREEGDTNQPQH
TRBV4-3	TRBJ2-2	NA	ASSQDLVSGTGELF
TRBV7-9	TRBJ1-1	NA	AGDASNTEAF
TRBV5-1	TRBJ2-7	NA	ASSIEGEPPPYEQY
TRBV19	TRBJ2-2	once	ASSPPPLVRTGELF
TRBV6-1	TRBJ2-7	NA	ASGIRPNYEQY
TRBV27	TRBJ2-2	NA	ASSMSGELF
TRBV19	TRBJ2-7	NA	ASSSPPAPYEQY
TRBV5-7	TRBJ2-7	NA	ASSAPGPGGGPSYEQY
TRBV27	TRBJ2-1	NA	ASSSQGEQF
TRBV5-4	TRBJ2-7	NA	ARWQGGTSGGHYEQY
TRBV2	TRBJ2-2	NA	ASSEEGNTGELF
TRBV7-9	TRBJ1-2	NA	ASSMGQANYGYT
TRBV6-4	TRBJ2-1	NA	ASSNGEGGNNEQF
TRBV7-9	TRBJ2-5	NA	ASRSGKSETQY
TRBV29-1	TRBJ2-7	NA	SVEGGGPEQY
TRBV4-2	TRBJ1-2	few	ASSQLTGDGYT
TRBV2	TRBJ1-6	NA	ASDSVNSPLH